The clone carrying this TCR beta chain was recorded a few times. The length of the CDR3 is 15 residues. The V gene's germline CDR1 is MNHEY and CDR2 SVGEGT. Trimming removed 2 bases at V and 2 bases at J, with 12 bases between. The sample comes from a study of blood T cell repertoires in COVID-19. Overall study context: T cells, B-cell-depleted T cells, or PBMCs provided the cDNA or gDNA that served as material.

The data were produced by immunoSEQ multiplex PCR, yet TCRdb's version contains in-frame clones alone and is incomplete. The repertoire holds 160,000 or so clones, with 80% to 90% as singletons. The chain employs TRBV6-2 or TRBV6-3 and TRBJ2-5; D perhaps matches TRBD2 (7 bases). The sample taken for sequencing was peripheral blood. The clonotype originates from a human donor in a cohort sampled during active COVID-19. CDR3 in DNA: TGTGCCAGCAGTTACGGGGGGGCGGGGCAAGAGACCCAGTACTTC. Protein product: CASSYGGAGQETQYF.